These 32 T cell receptor beta chains came from one sample sequenced in a study of Ad26.COV2.S vaccination and SARS-CoV-2 variants (dated by TCRdb to the early 2020s). The library came from the immunoSEQ multiplex PCR assay. TCRdb provides this immuneACCESS table in a form limited to in-frame rearrangements. Some clones are lacking; in checked studies, under half of them reflect an unresolved V gene, and why the rest are absent is not known. The sample includes over 250,000 clones, with more than 75% observed a single time. The ten largest clones take up around 3% of the sample. The treatment or condition label on this specimen signifies: over 15 received Ad26.COV2.S at low or high dose, single or two shots; about 5 received placebo; per-sample allocation not given. For vaccine and placebo recipients, the sequenced repertoires came from samples collected on day 63 after the first injection. Source: peripheral blood, taken in a trial of Ad26.COV2.S vaccine versus placebo. The receptors stem from a person aged 18 to 59 who received the Ad26.COV2.S COVID-19 vaccine or a placebo.

The J gene is TRBJ2-2, the V gene TRBV30; TRBD1 matches 7 bases. CDR3 length: 14 amino acids. V shed 4 bases, J shed 3 bases, and the junction held 5 bases outside the gene matches. Germline V gene sequence: CDR1 GTSNPN, CDR2 SVGIG (reference sequence). The CDR3 protein is CAWNRQGDTGELFF. The CDR3, as DNA: TGTGCCTGGAATCGTCAGGGGGACACCGGGGAGCTGTTTTTT.

This chain connects TRBV18 to TRBJ1-2, with D possibly being TRBD1 (5 bases). V was cut by 2 bases and J by 3 bases, with 13 bases left in between. The length of the CDR3 is 15 residues. The germline V gene has CDR1 KGHSH and CDR2 LQKENI. CDR3 amino acids: CASSPGLDSYYGYTF. Written as DNA, the CDR3 is TGTGCCAGCTCACCAGGTCTTGACAGCTACTATGGCTACACCTTC.

This chain joins TRBV7-8 and TRBJ1-5; weak D call: TRBD1 (6 bases). Trimming left V 2 bases short and J 4 bases short, with 21 bases between. CDR1 and CDR2 from the germline V gene are SGHVS and FQNEAQ. This CDR3 is 18 amino acids long. Here the CDR3 DNA reads TGTGCCAGCAGCTTAAGGGCCTCGGGAGGGGGTGATAATCAGCCCCAGCATTTT. Protein sequence: CASSLRASGGGDNQPQHF.

The chain couples TRBV2 to TRBJ2-3; 8 bases agree with TRBD1. V lost 5 bases to trimming and J lost 5 bases; unmatched junction nucleotides: 9. CDR1 is SNHLY, CDR2 FYNNEI, per germline. The CDR3 consists of 15 residues. The CDR3 loop reads CASSWTGQAGDTQYF. The CDR3 DNA sequence: TGTGCCAGCAGTTGGACAGGGCAGGCTGGAGATACGCAGTATTTT. The variable domain in full, completed from reference TRBV2 and TRBJ2-3, reads EPEVTQTPSHQVTQMGQEVILRCVPISNHLYFYWYRQILGQKVEFLVSFYNNEISEKSEIFDDQFSVERPDGSNFTLKIRSTKLEDSAMYFCASSWTGQAGDTQYFGPGTRLTVL.

This chain links TRBV12-3 or TRBV12-4 with TRBJ2-3; no reliable D call. Trimming left V 5 bases short and J 7 bases short, with 4 bases between. The CDR3 consists of 10 residues. The CDR3 loop reads CASSLHTQYF. CDR3 in DNA: TGTGCCAGCAGTCTTCATACGCAGTATTTT.

The count of this clone is one. The rearrangement uses TRBV5-1 and TRBJ2-3, with D possibly matching TRBD2 (5 bases). Germline-derived CDR1 and CDR2 are SGHRS and YFSETQ. The germline V and J ends were trimmed by 4 bases and 6 bases, with 15 bases remaining between them. The CDR3 has 14 residues. CDR3 residues: CASSQARGRDTQYF. The CDR3 nucleotides read TGCGCCAGCAGCCAGGCTCGCGGGCGGGATACGCAGTATTTT.

The V call is TRBV5-1, the J call TRBJ1-2; D remains ambiguous. The CDR3 contains 12 residues. Looked up from germline, CDR1 is SGHRS and CDR2 is YFSETQ. Trimming took 5 bases from V and 4 from J, leaving 9 bases between them. CDR3 sequence reads: CASSEQFYGYTF. For the CDR3, the DNA is TGCGCCAGCAGTGAACAGTTCTATGGCTACACCTTC.

The chain links TRBV30 to TRBJ1-3; no firm D call. V dropped 0 bases and J dropped 2 bases, with 11 bases sitting between them. The germline gives CDR1 GTSNPN, CDR2 SVGIG (reference sequence). This CDR3 spans 15 amino acids. The CDR3 nucleotides read TGTGCCTGGAGTGTAGGGCAGACGACTGGAAACACCATATATTTT. Translation: CAWSVGQTTGNTIYF.

This chain uses TRBV28 with TRBJ2-2, with 13 nucleotides matching TRBD2. V lost 10 bases, J lost 7 bases, and 6 bases stayed unmatched. Germline CDR1 is MDHEN and CDR2 is SYDVKM. There are 14 residues in the CDR3. The CDR3 spells CAIRTSGSGGELFF. The CDR3, as DNA: TGTGCCATAAGGACTAGCGGGAGTGGCGGGGAGCTGTTTTTT.

The rearrangement joins TRBV10-3 to TRBJ2-5; the match to TRBD2 covers 13 bases. Germline values: CDR1 ENHRY, CDR2 SYGVKD. Unmatched junction bases numbered 12, after V lost 4 bases and J lost 4 bases. CDR3 length: 18 residues. The CDR3 loop is CAISAGTSGTLDRETQYF. CDR3 nucleotide sequence: TGTGCCATCAGTGCCGGGACTAGCGGGACTTTAGACCGAGAGACCCAGTACTTC.

This clone appeared a few times. V and J are TRBV6-5 and TRBJ2-2; D uncertain. Per germline, CDR1 MNHEY and CDR2 SVGAGI. This CDR3 is 15 amino acids long. The V gene lost 0 bases and the J gene lost 0 bases, with 5 bases spanning the gap. CDR3 sequence: CASSYSIANTGELFF. The CDR3 nucleotides are TGTGCCAGCAGTTACTCAATCGCGAACACCGGGGAGCTGTTTTTT.

This clone was recorded only once. The chain carries TRBV19 and TRBJ2-3, with 7 bases that match TRBD2. After removal of 4 bases from V and 5 bases from J, the junction contained 9 bases not matched to a gene. Germline V gives CDR1 LNHDA, CDR2 SQIVND (reference sequence). The CDR3 extends over 15 amino acids. The CDR3 is CASSSGTIKLDTQYF. Written as DNA, the CDR3 is TGTGCCAGTAGTAGCGGGACTATCAAACTAGATACGCAGTATTTT. Looking up the rest from reference TRBV19 and TRBJ2-3 gives the full variable domain: DGGITQSPKYLFRKEGQNVTLSCEQNLNHDAMYWYRQDPGQGLRLIYYSQIVNDFQKGDIAEGYSVSREKKESFPLTVTSAQKNPTAFYLCASSSGTIKLDTQYFGPGTRLTVL.

The V and J genes are TRBV3-1 (or the pseudogene TRBV3-2) and TRBJ1-2, with D tentatively TRBD1 (6 bases). Trimming pared 2 bases from V and 1 base from J, leaving 8 bases between. Germline CDR1 and CDR2: LGHDT and YNNKEL (reference sequence). The CDR3 spans 14 residues. CDR3 residues: CASSQIRGNYGYTF. The CDR3 DNA follows: TGTGCCAGCAGCCAAATCAGGGGTAACTATGGCTACACCTTC.

Here the CDR3 reads CASSLTAQGTYEQYF. The CDR3 DNA sequence: TGTGCCAGCTCACTAACCGCGCAGGGGACCTACGAGCAGTACTTC. V gene TRBV18 combines with J gene TRBJ2-7; maybe TRBD1 (6 bases). Trimming cost V 4 bases and J 2 bases, with 15 bases left between them. The CDR3 runs to 15 residues. CDR1 and CDR2 from the germline V gene are KGHSH and LQKENI.

The chain links TRBV7-9 to TRBJ2-3; weak D call: TRBD2 (5 bases). The CDR3 runs to 15 residues. V dropped 1 base and J dropped 6 bases, with 14 bases sitting between them. Germline loops: CDR1 SEHNR, CDR2 FQNEAQ (reference sequence). DNA of the CDR3: TGTGCCAGCAGCTTAGGATGGGGAGTTTTCGATACGCAGTATTTT. It codes for CASSLGWGVFDTQYF.

The CDR3 coding sequence is TGCGCCAGCAGCCCCAGGACAGTTAACTATGGCTACACCTTC. Translated, it gives CASSPRTVNYGYTF. The chain combines TRBV5-1 with TRBJ1-2; possibly TRBD1 for D (6 bases). Germline CDR1 reads SGHRS; CDR2 reads YFSETQ. The CDR3 has 14 amino acids. Trimming left V 4 bases short and J 1 base short, with 11 bases between.

This sequence joins TRBV6-2 or TRBV6-3 and TRBJ2-1; 10 bases are shared with TRBD2. Trimming removed 2 bases from V and 6 bases from J; junction bases left unmatched: 7. Germline lookup yields CDR1 MNHEY and CDR2 SVGEGT. The CDR3 totals 16 residues. CDR3 sequence: CASSYLLAGVSNEQFF. The CDR3 region has the DNA TGTGCCAGCAGTTACCTTCTAGCGGGGGTGAGCAATGAGCAGTTCTTC.

The chain recombines TRBV4-3 with TRBJ1-5, with no clear D. The V gene's germline CDR1 is LGHNA and CDR2 YSLEER. The CDR3 length is 14 residues. V dropped 0 bases and J dropped 7 bases, with 10 bases sitting between them. The CDR3 sequence: CASSQEFREQPQHF. The CDR3 bases are TGCGCCAGCAGCCAAGAGTTTCGGGAACAGCCCCAGCATTTT.

The chain recombines TRBV18 with TRBJ2-5; maybe TRBD2 (5 bases). Germline V gene sequence: CDR1 KGHSH, CDR2 LQKENI. This CDR3 has 12 amino acids. Trimming left V 5 bases short and J 4 bases short, with 8 bases between. CDR3 in amino acids: CASSGERETQYF. In DNA, the CDR3 is TGTGCCAGCTCAGGGGAGAGAGAGACCCAGTACTTC.

V is TRBV5-1 and J is TRBJ2-5, with 11 bases that match TRBD2. The CDR3 contains 17 residues. CDR1 SGHRS and CDR2 YFSETQ come from the germline V gene. V shed 2 bases, J shed 5 bases, and the junction held 11 bases outside the gene matches. CDR3 region: CASSFLGLAASGETQYF. The DNA of the CDR3 is TGCGCCAGCAGCTTTTTGGGACTAGCGGCCTCAGGGGAGACCCAGTACTTC.

J is TRBJ2-1 and V is TRBV2; 10 nucleotides line up with TRBD2. This CDR3 contains 16 residues. Looked up from germline, CDR1 is SNHLY and CDR2 is FYNNEI. Trimming removed 2 bases from V and 6 bases from J; junction bases left unmatched: 7. In nucleotides, the CDR3 is TGTGCCAGCAGTGAATCTTATACTAGCGGGGCCAATGAGCAGTTCTTC. Translated: CASSESYTSGANEQFF.

This chain links TRBV5-1 with TRBJ1-5, with a possible D match to TRBD1 (5 bases). The CDR3 length is 14 residues. The germline V and J ends were trimmed by 0 bases and 2 bases, with 6 bases remaining between them. In germline, CDR1 is SGHRS, CDR2 YFSETQ. In DNA form, the CDR3 reads TGCGCCAGCAGCTTGGGGGGCGGCAATCAGCCCCAGCATTTT. It codes for CASSLGGGNQPQHF.

The sample holds one count of this clone. V gene TRBV5-4 combines with J gene TRBJ2-1, with TRBD2 matching 7 bases. Germline CDR1 reads SGHNT; CDR2 reads YYREEE (reference sequence). The CDR3 is made up of 15 amino acids. V trimming: 4 bases; J trimming: 0 bases; junction bases outside the gene matches: 4. In DNA, the CDR3 is TGTGCCAGCAGCCGCACTAGCGCCTCCTACAATGAGCAGTTCTTC. It yields the protein CASSRTSASYNEQFF.

CDR3 residues: CAWSVPTAEAFF. DNA of the CDR3: TGTGCCTGGAGTGTACCGACCGCTGAAGCTTTCTTT. This chain connects TRBV30 to TRBJ1-1, with D uncertain. V gave up 0 bases and J gave up 6 bases, with 8 bases separating them. Germline CDR1 reads GTSNPN; CDR2 reads SVGIG (reference sequence). The CDR3 is made up of 12 amino acids.

This rearrangement joins TRBV18 to TRBJ2-2; a weak D match, TRBD1 (5 bases). The CDR3 totals 16 residues. The V gene's germline CDR1 is KGHSH and CDR2 LQKENI. Trimming stripped 2 bases from V and 0 bases from J, with 10 bases between. The CDR3 is CASSPVGRANTGELFF. The CDR3 DNA follows: TGTGCCAGCTCACCAGTCGGCAGGGCGAACACCGGGGAGCTGTTTTTT.

This clone appeared a single time. The genes are TRBV5-1 and TRBJ1-3; the match to TRBD1 covers 7 bases. CDR1 and CDR2 (germline): SGHRS, YFSETQ. This CDR3 contains 15 residues. V lost 0 bases to trimming and J lost 6 bases; unmatched junction nucleotides: 6. The CDR3, as DNA: TGCGCCAGCAGCTTGGGCACAGGGGCGGTAAACACCATATATTTT. This codes for CASSLGTGAVNTIYF.

A remark on this clone: The sample contains more than one DNA sequence encoding this CDR3. The rearrangement links TRBV5-1 to TRBJ2-3, with D hard to call. The CDR3 covers 12 residues. From germline, CDR1 is SGHRS and CDR2 YFSETQ. V was cut by 0 bases and J by 6 bases, with 5 bases left in between. CDR3 region: CASSLVGDTQYF. The CDR3, as DNA: TGCGCCAGCAGCTTGGTCGGCGATACGCAGTATTTT. Full variable domain (outside the CDR3, taken from reference TRBV5-1 and TRBJ2-3): KAGVTQTPRYLIKTRGQQVTLSCSPISGHRSVSWYQQTPGQGLQFLFEYFSETQRNKGNFPGRFSGRQFSNSRSEMNVSTLELGDSALYLCASSLVGDTQYFGPGTRLTVL.

The chain couples TRBV6-2 or TRBV6-3 to TRBJ1-2, with 9 bases identical to TRBD1. The V gene end was trimmed by 5 bases and the J gene end by 8 bases; junction bases not matched to a gene: 6. Per the germline V gene, CDR1 is MNHEY and CDR2 is SVGEGT. The CDR3 is made up of 13 amino acids. This CDR3 is CASSQGTGRGYTF. CDR3 nucleotide sequence: TGTGCCAGCAGTCAAGGGACAGGGCGAGGCTACACCTTC.

This rearrangement joins TRBV30 to TRBJ1-1; D is possibly TRBD1 (6 bases). CDR3 length: 14 residues. Germline-derived CDR1 and CDR2 are GTSNPN and SVGIG (reference sequence). Trimming removed 4 bases from V and 5 bases from J, with 17 bases in between. The CDR3 here is CAWTLQGPRTEAFF. The CDR3 region has the DNA TGTGCCTGGACTCTACAGGGTCCCCGAACTGAAGCTTTCTTT.

V gene TRBV19 combines with J gene TRBJ2-1; maybe TRBD2 (6 bases). Germline CDR1 LNHDA, CDR2 SQIVND (reference sequence). The V gene lost 6 bases and the J gene lost 11 bases, with 20 bases spanning the gap. The CDR3 sequence is 14 residues long. The CDR3 spells CASSNLAGLPQQFF. The CDR3 coding sequence is TGTGCCAGTAGCAATCTTGCGGGATTACCCCAGCAGTTCTTC.

This sequence joins TRBV14 and TRBJ1-2; D is ambiguous. This CDR3 is 16 amino acids long. V lost 1 base, J lost 5 bases, and 17 bases lay in between. Germline loops: CDR1 SGHDN, CDR2 FVKESK. The CDR3 loop is CASSQGGSQQLYGYTF. The DNA for the CDR3 is TGTGCCAGCAGCCAAGGGGGTAGCCAACAACTATATGGCTACACCTTC.

The sample holds one count of this clone. This chain connects TRBV5-4 to TRBJ2-7; the match to TRBD2 covers 9 bases. The CDR3 runs 16 residues. From germline, CDR1 is SGHNT and CDR2 YYREEE (reference sequence). V lost 4 bases to trimming and J lost 5 bases; unmatched junction nucleotides: 13. The CDR3 loop reads CASSPVLAGGRNEQYF. Here the CDR3 DNA reads TGTGCCAGCAGCCCGGTCCTGGCGGGAGGGCGTAACGAGCAGTACTTC.